The 9 T cell receptor beta chains below were found in one sample sequenced in a study of response to subunit inactivated influenza vaccine. TCRdb fed the RT-PCR reads into MiXCR, producing one record per CDR3 protein. The sample has about half a million distinct CDR3 sequences; 25% are singletons. This sample comprised CD4+ T cells sorted from PBMCs, obtained roughly 5 days after vaccination. The receptors come from a man in his fifties who received an inactivated influenza vaccine.

This chain uses TRBV6-2 or TRBV6-3 with TRBJ2-7, with TRBD1 as a possible D gene (6 bases). Trimming stripped 6 bases from V and 6 bases from J, with 12 bases between. The CDR3 has 12 residues. Germline V gene data show CDR1 as MNHEY and CDR2 as SVGEGT. In DNA, the CDR3 is TGTGCCAGCAGAAGGGACATCGGCGAGCAGTACTTC. Translating gives CASRRDIGEQYF.

The V gene is TRBV6-6, the J gene TRBJ1-2, with 8 bases fitting TRBD1. CDR3 size: 13 residues. Trimming cost V 5 bases and J 3 bases; bases outside gene matches: 2. Germline CDR1 MNHNY, CDR2 SVGAGI (reference sequence). CDR3: CASSKTGDYGYTF. The CDR3 nucleotides are TGTGCCAGCAGTAAGACAGGGGACTATGGCTACACCTTC.

The V gene is TRBV18, the J gene TRBJ2-1; 11 bases line up with TRBD1. With V trimmed by 6 bases and J by 7 bases, 5 bases remained unmatched. Germline-derived CDR1 and CDR2 are KGHSH and LQKENI. This CDR3 has 14 residues. Here the CDR3 DNA reads TGTGCCAGCTCTCACAGGGACAGGGGGAATGAGCAGTTCTTC. Residues: CASSHRDRGNEQFF.

The rearrangement uses TRBV10-3 and TRBJ2-7, with TRBD1 matching over 10 bases. Unmatched junction bases numbered 14, after V lost 10 bases and J lost 5 bases. Germline V gene data show CDR1 as ENHRY and CDR2 as SYGVKD. This CDR3 comprises 15 residues. CDR3 sequence reads: CATLPPGQGIDEQYF. CDR3 DNA sequence: TGTGCCACGCTGCCCCCGGGACAGGGGATCGACGAGCAGTACTTC.

This rearrangement joins TRBV20-1 to TRBJ2-7; D ambiguous. The CDR3 length is 12 residues. Germline V lookup: CDR1 DFQATT, CDR2 SNEGSKA (reference sequence). The V gene lost 6 bases and the J gene lost 3 bases, with 12 bases spanning the gap. The CDR3, as DNA: TGCAGTGCCCCGGGCCGGAACTACGAGCAGTACTTC. Translated: CSAPGRNYEQYF.

The chain combines TRBV5-6 with TRBJ2-7; 7 positions match TRBD2. J lost 6 bases, V lost 6 bases, and 15 bases had no gene match. The V gene's germline CDR1 is SGHDT and CDR2 YYEEEE. This CDR3 is 15 amino acids long. CDR3 region: CASTRRGLRFGEQYF. The CDR3 DNA sequence: TGTGCCAGCACCCGGCGGGGGTTGAGGTTCGGCGAGCAGTACTTC.

This clonotype was picked up a small number of times. At one of its ends the junction is not consistent with the germline gene, which may arise from a read error. The chain uses TRBV29-1 and TRBJ2-1; D is ambiguous. Germline CDR1 reads SQVTM; CDR2 reads ANQGSEA. The CDR3 runs 11 residues. The DNA of the CDR3 is TGCAGCGTGTCTCTCTACGATGAGCAGTTCTTC. It encodes CSVSLYDEQFF.

This chain links TRBV4-3 with TRBJ1-1; 9 nucleotides agree with TRBD1. V shed 3 bases, J shed 3 bases, and the junction held 2 bases outside the gene matches. The CDR3 is 14 amino acids. CDR1 and CDR2 from the germline V gene are LGHNA and YSLEER. CDR3 sequence: CASSQGQGYTEAFF. As DNA, the CDR3 is TGCGCCAGCAGCCAGGGACAGGGCTACACTGAAGCTTTCTTT.

This clonotype was seen more than once but under ten times. The chain joins TRBV9 to TRBJ1-2, with D unclear. Trimming shortened V by 2 bases and J by 0 bases, and 5 bases separated the two germline ends. This CDR3 spans 13 amino acids. Germline values: CDR1 SGDLS, CDR2 YYNGEE. CDR3 nucleotide sequence: TGTGCCAGCAGCGTGCGGGCTAACTATGGCTACACCTTC. Its protein is CASSVRANYGYTF.